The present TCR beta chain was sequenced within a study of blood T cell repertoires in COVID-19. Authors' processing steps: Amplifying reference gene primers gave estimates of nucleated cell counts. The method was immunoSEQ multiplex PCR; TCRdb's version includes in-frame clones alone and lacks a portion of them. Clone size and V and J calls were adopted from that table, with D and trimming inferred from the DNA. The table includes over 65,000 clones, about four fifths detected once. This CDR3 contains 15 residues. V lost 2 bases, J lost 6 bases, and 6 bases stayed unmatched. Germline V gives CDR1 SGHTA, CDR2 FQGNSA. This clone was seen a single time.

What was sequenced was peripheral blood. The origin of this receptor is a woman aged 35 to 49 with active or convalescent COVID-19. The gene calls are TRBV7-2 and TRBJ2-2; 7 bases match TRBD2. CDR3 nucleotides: TGTGCCAGCAGCTTACGGCGGGAGCATGCCGGGGAGCTGTTTTTT. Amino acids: CASSLRREHAGELFF.